This T cell receptor beta chain was sequenced in a study of T cell repertoires in cytomegalovirus infection. As for this clonotype: The antigen is unknown.

This CDR3 is built from 14 residues. Trimming left V 0 bases short and J 6 bases short, with 11 bases between. The germline CDR1 and CDR2 sequences are SGHTA and FQGNSA. TCRdb reprocessed the reads with MiXCR, giving one entry per CDR3 protein. The profile shows about 63,000 distinct CDR3 sequences, around 20% of them singletons. The receptor was isolated from a human donor in good health (CMV status not recorded). Some clones in this sample may be carry-over from other donors' samples. The chain couples TRBV7-2 to TRBJ1-1; D unresolved. The starting material was CD8+ T cells from cultured PBMCs, obtained from culture after CMV antigen stimulation. The CDR3 spells CASSLAGRNPEAFF. CDR3 nucleotides: TGTGCCAGCAGCTTAGCAGGGAGAAATCCTGAAGCTTTCTTT.